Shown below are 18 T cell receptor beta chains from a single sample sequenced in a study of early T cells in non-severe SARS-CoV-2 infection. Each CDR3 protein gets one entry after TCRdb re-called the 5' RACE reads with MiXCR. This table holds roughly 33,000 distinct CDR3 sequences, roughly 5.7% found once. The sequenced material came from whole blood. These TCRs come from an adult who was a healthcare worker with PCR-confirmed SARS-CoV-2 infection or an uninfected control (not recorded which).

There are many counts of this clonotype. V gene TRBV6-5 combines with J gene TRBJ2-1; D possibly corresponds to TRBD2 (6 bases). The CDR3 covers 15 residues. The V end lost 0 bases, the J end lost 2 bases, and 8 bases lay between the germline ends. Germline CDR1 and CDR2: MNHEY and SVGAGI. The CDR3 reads CASSYSAGTYNEQFF. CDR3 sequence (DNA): TGTGCCAGCAGTTACTCTGCGGGAACCTACAATGAGCAGTTCTTC.

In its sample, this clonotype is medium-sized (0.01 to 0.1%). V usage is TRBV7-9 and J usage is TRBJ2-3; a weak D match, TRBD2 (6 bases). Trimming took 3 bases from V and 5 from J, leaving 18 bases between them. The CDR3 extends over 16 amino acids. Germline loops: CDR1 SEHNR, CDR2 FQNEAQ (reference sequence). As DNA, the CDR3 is TGTGCCAGCAGCTTGGGAGACAGCGGGCAACAAGATACGCAGTATTTT. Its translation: CASSLGDSGQQDTQYF.

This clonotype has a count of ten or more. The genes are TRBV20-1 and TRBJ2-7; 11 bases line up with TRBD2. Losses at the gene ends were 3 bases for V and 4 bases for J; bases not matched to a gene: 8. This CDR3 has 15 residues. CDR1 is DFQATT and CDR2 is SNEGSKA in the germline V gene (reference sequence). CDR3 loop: CSARELAGVEYEQYF. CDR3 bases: TGCAGTGCTAGGGAACTAGCGGGAGTGGAGTACGAGCAGTACTTC.

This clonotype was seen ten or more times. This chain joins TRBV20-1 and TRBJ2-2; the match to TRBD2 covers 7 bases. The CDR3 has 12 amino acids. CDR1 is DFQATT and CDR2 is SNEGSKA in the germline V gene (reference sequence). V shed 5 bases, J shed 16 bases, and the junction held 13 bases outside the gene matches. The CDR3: CSALDDGRTPFF. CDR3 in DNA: TGCAGTGCTCTAGATGACGGGAGGACCCCGTTTTTT.

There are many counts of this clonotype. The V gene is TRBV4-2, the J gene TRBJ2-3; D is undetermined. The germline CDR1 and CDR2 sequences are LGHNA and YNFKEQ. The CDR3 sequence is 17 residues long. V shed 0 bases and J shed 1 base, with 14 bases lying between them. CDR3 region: CASSQDNQRSGTDTQYF. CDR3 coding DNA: TGTGCCAGCAGCCAAGATAACCAGAGGTCTGGCACAGATACGCAGTATTTT.

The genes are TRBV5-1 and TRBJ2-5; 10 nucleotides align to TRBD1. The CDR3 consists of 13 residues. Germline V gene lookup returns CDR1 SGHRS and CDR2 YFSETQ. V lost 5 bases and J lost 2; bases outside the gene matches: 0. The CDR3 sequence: CASRGQGQETQYF. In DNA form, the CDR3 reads TGCGCCAGCAGGGGACAGGGGCAAGAGACCCAGTACTTC.

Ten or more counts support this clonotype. The CDR3, as DNA: TGCGCCAGCAGCCAGTCAGGGGGTGACGCTGAAGCTTTCTTT. Translation gives CASSQSGGDAEAFF. The chain combines TRBV4-1 with TRBJ1-1; 7 bases line up with TRBD1. There are 14 residues in the CDR3. Losses at the gene ends were 3 bases for V and 6 bases for J; bases not matched to a gene: 7. Germline assignment: CDR1 MGHRA and CDR2 YSYEKL.

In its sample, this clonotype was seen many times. CDR3 in amino acids: CASSLDRKNYGYTF. CDR3 nucleotide sequence: TGTGCCAGCAGCTTAGACAGGAAGAACTATGGCTACACCTTC. The chain couples TRBV7-2 to TRBJ1-2; a possible D gene is TRBD1 (5 bases). Germline CDR1 and CDR2: SGHTA and FQGNSA. This CDR3 contains 14 residues. Between the trimmed V and J ends, which lost 1 base and 2 bases, there was a span of 8 bases.

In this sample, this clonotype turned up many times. CDR3 sequence: CASSLAGVGTEAFF. In DNA form, the CDR3 reads TGCGCCAGCAGCTTGGCGGGCGTGGGAACTGAAGCTTTCTTT. The chain recombines TRBV5-1 with TRBJ1-1; no definite D call. The germline CDR1 and CDR2 sequences are SGHRS and YFSETQ. CDR3 length equals 14 residues. Trimming cost V 0 bases and J 5 bases, with 11 bases left between them.

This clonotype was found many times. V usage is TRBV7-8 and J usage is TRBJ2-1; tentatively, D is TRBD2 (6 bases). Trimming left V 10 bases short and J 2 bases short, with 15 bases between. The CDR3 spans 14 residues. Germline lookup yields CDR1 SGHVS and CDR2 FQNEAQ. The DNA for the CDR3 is TGTGCCACAAAGGGACTGTCAACCTACAATGAGCAGTTCTTC. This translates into CATKGLSTYNEQFF.

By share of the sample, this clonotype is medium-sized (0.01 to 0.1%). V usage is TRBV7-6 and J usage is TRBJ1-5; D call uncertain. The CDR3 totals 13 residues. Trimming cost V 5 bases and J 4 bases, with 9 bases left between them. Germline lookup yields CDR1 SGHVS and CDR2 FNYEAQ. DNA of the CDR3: TGTGCCAGCAGCCTTAACACGAATCAGCCCCAGCATTTT. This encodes CASSLNTNQPQHF.

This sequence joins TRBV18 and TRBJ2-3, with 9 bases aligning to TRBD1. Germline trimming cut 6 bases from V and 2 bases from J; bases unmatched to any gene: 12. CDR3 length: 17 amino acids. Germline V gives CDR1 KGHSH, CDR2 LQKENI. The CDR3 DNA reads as TGTGCCAGCTCCGTGGATCCGGGACAGGGACACACAGATACGCAGTATTTT. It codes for CASSVDPGQGHTDTQYF.

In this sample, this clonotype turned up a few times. The CDR3 DNA reads as TGTGCCAGTAGTACCCCCGGGACTAGCGGGAGCGGCGGGTACGTC. The encoded protein is CASSTPGTSGSGGYV. This chain connects TRBV19 to TRBJ2-7, with TRBD2 identical over 14 bases. The CDR3 sequence is 15 residues long. Germline CDR1 LNHDA, CDR2 SQIVND (reference sequence). The junction had 11 bases not matched to a gene; V was cut back by 4 bases and J by 12 bases.

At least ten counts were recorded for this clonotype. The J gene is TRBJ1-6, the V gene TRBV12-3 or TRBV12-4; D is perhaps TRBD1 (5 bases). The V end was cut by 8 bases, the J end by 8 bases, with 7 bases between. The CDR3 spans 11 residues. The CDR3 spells CASQGYSPLHF. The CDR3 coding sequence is TGTGCCAGCCAGGGTTATTCACCCCTCCACTTT.

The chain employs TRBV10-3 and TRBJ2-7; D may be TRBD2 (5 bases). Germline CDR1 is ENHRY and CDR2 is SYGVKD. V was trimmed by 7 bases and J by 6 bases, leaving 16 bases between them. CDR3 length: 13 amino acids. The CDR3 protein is CAITGVTTGEQYF. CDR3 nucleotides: TGTGCCATCACCGGGGTTACTACTGGCGAGCAGTACTTC.

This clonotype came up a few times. The CDR3 bases are TGTGCCAGCAGCTACGGGACAGACAATCAGCCCCAGCATTTT. Its translation is CASSYGTDNQPQHF. The chain employs TRBV7-8 and TRBJ1-5; TRBD1 agrees at 7 bases. CDR3 size: 14 residues. V lost 4 bases and J lost 3; bases outside the gene matches: 3. CDR1 is SGHVS, CDR2 FQNEAQ, per germline.

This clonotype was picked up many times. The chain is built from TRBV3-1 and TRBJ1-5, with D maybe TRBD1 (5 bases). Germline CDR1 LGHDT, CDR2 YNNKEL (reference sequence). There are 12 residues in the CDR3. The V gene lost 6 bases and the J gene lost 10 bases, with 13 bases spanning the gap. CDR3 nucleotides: TGTGCCAGCAGTTCTCAGGGAGGACCCCAGCATTTT. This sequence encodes CASSSQGGPQHF.

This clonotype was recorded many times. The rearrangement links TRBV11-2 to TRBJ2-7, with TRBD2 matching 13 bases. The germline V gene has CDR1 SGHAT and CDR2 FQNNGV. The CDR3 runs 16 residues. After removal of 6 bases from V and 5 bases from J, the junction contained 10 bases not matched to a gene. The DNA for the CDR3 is TGTGCCAGCAGGTCACTAGCGGGAGGGCCGAGGGACGAGCAGTACTTC. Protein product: CASRSLAGGPRDEQYF.